The 25 T cell receptor beta chains below were found in one sample sequenced in a study of spatial heterogeneity in lung cancer. Time point here: blood at routine non-recurrence follow-up after resection. Tumor, nontumor lung or frozen PBMC supplied whole RNA, sequenced without sorting. TCRdb re-analysed the 5' RACE reads in MiXCR, keeping a single row per CDR3 protein. The sample holds 51,000 or so distinct CDR3 sequences, less than 9% seen once. This sample comprised PBMCs, obtained at follow-up. These receptors were obtained from a female donor with early-stage non-small cell lung cancer.

This clonotype has ten or more counts. The rearrangement joins TRBV15 to TRBJ2-3; D unclear. Trimming took 0 bases from V and 5 from J, leaving 6 bases between them. CDR1 is LNHNV, CDR2 YYDKDF, per germline (reference sequence). The CDR3 consists of 13 residues. CDR3 nucleotide sequence: TGTGCCACCAGCAGAGATCGCGGAGATACGCAGTATTTT. It translates to CATSRDRGDTQYF.

This clonotype was seen only a few times. The chain employs TRBV14 and TRBJ2-7; D uncertain. The CDR3 has 11 amino acids. The V gene lost 4 bases and the J gene lost 7 bases, with 8 bases spanning the gap. The germline V gene has CDR1 SGHDN and CDR2 FVKESK. CDR3 sequence reads: CASSRAWEQYF. The DNA for the CDR3 is TGTGCCAGCAGCCGGGCTTGGGAGCAGTACTTC.

This clonotype was observed a few times. The V call is TRBV6-6, the J call TRBJ1-1; D is ambiguous. CDR3 length: 14 amino acids. The germline V gene has CDR1 MNHNY and CDR2 SVGAGI (reference sequence). V shed 2 bases and J shed 5 bases, with 12 bases lying between them. CDR3 residues: CASSYGQPRTEAFF. The CDR3 DNA reads as TGTGCCAGCAGTTACGGTCAACCTCGGACTGAAGCTTTCTTT.

This chain links TRBV18 with TRBJ2-3, with unresolved D. V lost 5 bases and J 2 bases, leaving 11 bases between the germline ends. The CDR3 sequence is 14 residues long. CDR1 and CDR2 (germline): KGHSH, LQKENI. CDR3 DNA sequence: TGTGCCAGCTCATACACAGCAGCCACAGATACGCAGTATTTT. Amino acids: CASSYTAATDTQYF.

There are many counts of this clonotype. The rearrangement links TRBV28 to TRBJ2-7; D possibly corresponds to TRBD1 (6 bases). CDR1 is MDHEN, CDR2 SYDVKM, per germline. The length of the CDR3 is 13 residues. V lost 8 bases, J lost 4 bases, and 15 bases lay in between. This CDR3 reads CASSPGHSYEQYF. The CDR3, as DNA: TGTGCCAGCTCCCCGGGACATTCTTACGAGCAGTACTTC.

Ten or more counts support this clonotype. This chain links TRBV20-1 with TRBJ2-4; 9 bases match TRBD2. V dropped 4 bases and J dropped 4; count of bases not matched to a gene: 5. This CDR3 region has 14 residues. From germline, CDR1 is DFQATT and CDR2 SNEGSKA (reference sequence). The CDR3 is CSATHAGGKNIQYF. In DNA form, the CDR3 reads TGCAGTGCTACCCATGCGGGAGGGAAAAACATTCAGTACTTC.

Many counts were recorded for this clonotype. The rearrangement links TRBV3-1 to TRBJ2-4; D perhaps matches TRBD1 (6 bases). V lost 2 bases and J lost 8, with 10 bases in between. The CDR3 has 13 amino acids. Germline CDR1 is LGHDT and CDR2 is YNNKEL (reference sequence). DNA of the CDR3: TGTGCCAGCAGCCAAAGACAGGTTGACATTCAGTACTTC. This gives the protein CASSQRQVDIQYF.

This clonotype appeared many times. The chain uses TRBV20-1 and TRBJ1-1, with D perhaps matching TRBD1 (6 bases). Trimming stripped 3 bases from V and 1 base from J, with 15 bases between. Germline CDR1 is DFQATT and CDR2 is SNEGSKA (reference sequence). This CDR3 region has 15 residues. CDR3 nucleotides: TGCAGTGCTAGCGCCTCCGGGACAACGAACACTGAAGCTTTCTTT. Its protein product is CSASASGTTNTEAFF.

J is TRBJ1-1 and V is TRBV28; weak D call: TRBD1 (6 bases). CDR1 is MDHEN and CDR2 is SYDVKM in the germline V gene. This CDR3 is built from 17 residues. V was cut by 3 bases and J by 0 bases, with 17 bases left in between. This CDR3 is CASSFTAGAIMNTEAFF. CDR3 DNA sequence: TGTGCCAGCAGTTTTACCGCAGGGGCGATCATGAACACTGAAGCTTTCTTT.

This chain links TRBV20-1 with TRBJ1-2, with TRBD1 as a possible D gene (6 bases). Trimming shortened V by 3 bases and J by 5 bases, and 19 bases separated the two germline ends. This CDR3 comprises 15 residues. CDR1 DFQATT and CDR2 SNEGSKA come from the germline V gene (reference sequence). The CDR3 reads CSARPGRGGAYGYTF. CDR3 coding DNA: TGCAGTGCTAGGCCAGGGCGAGGGGGTGCATATGGCTACACCTTC.

The CDR3 DNA reads TGCAGCGTTATACGGAAGAACACTGAAGCTTTCTTT. This sequence encodes CSVIRKNTEAFF. The chain uses TRBV29-1 and TRBJ1-1; no definite D call. The CDR3 contains 12 residues. V gave up 5 bases and J gave up 1 base, with 8 bases separating them. From germline, CDR1 is SQVTM and CDR2 ANQGSEA.

The chain uses TRBV12-5 and TRBJ1-5; the match to TRBD1 covers 7 bases. With V trimmed by 4 bases and J by 5 bases, 11 bases remained unmatched. The CDR3 length is 16 residues. The germline V gene has CDR1 LGHNT and CDR2 FRNRAP. CDR3 loop: CASGSETGPFDQPQHF. The DNA for the CDR3 is TGTGCTAGTGGTTCCGAGACAGGGCCCTTCGATCAGCCCCAGCATTTT.

This clonotype was seen at least ten times. The chain carries TRBV4-3 and TRBJ2-3, with D possibly TRBD1 on 6 matching bases. The CDR3 runs to 15 residues. The V end was cut by 2 bases, the J end by 1 base, with 10 bases between. CDR1 is LGHNA, CDR2 YSLEER, per germline. CDR3 amino acids: CASSQYRTGTDTQYF. Written as DNA, the CDR3 is TGCGCCAGCAGCCAATATCGGACAGGCACAGATACGCAGTATTTT.

This clonotype was picked up a small number of times. Sequence at one end of the junction differs from germline and may be a read error. The chain is built from TRBV18 and TRBJ2-3, with D possibly TRBD1 on 5 matching bases. The CDR3 contains 11 residues. Germline CDR1 and CDR2: KGHSH and LQKENI. The CDR3 protein is CVSSPGDTQYF. DNA for the CDR3: TGTGTCAGCTCACCAGGGGATACGCAGTATTTT.

This clonotype was observed at least ten times. The chain combines TRBV5-1 with TRBJ2-3, with D perhaps matching TRBD1 or TRBD2 (5 bases each). The germline V gene has CDR1 SGHRS and CDR2 YFSETQ. CDR3 length: 15 residues. V was cut by 1 base and J by 6 bases, with 15 bases left in between. CDR3 DNA sequence: TGCGCCAGCAGCTTGTCTTGGGGGACCAGGGATACGCAGTATTTT. It specifies CASSLSWGTRDTQYF.

This clonotype was found many times. J is TRBJ2-3 and V is TRBV7-8; D call uncertain. From germline, CDR1 is SGHVS and CDR2 FQNEAQ. Between the trimmed V and J ends, which lost 2 bases and 0 bases, there was a span of 9 bases. The CDR3 contains 15 residues. The CDR3 DNA reads as TGTGCCAGCAGCTTATTCGGCAAAAGCACAGATACGCAGTATTTT. This encodes CASSLFGKSTDTQYF.

This chain connects TRBV5-1 to TRBJ1-2; D is possibly TRBD1 (6 bases). The germline V gene encodes CDR1 SGHRS and CDR2 YFSETQ. The CDR3 totals 16 residues. Trimming removed 0 bases at V and 4 bases at J, with 16 bases between. The CDR3 nucleotides read TGCGCCAGCAGCTTGGCCCCACAGGGAGGGGGCTATGGCTACACCTTC. Translated, it gives CASSLAPQGGGYGYTF.

The chain links TRBV9 to TRBJ2-2, with 9 bases lining up with TRBD1. The V gene end was trimmed by 0 bases and the J gene end by 4 bases; junction bases not matched to a gene: 7. CDR3 length equals 17 residues. The germline V gene has CDR1 SGDLS and CDR2 YYNGEE. The CDR3 sequence: CASSVAGQGTSTGELFF. In DNA form, the CDR3 reads TGTGCCAGCAGCGTAGCGGGACAGGGAACCTCCACCGGGGAGCTGTTTTTT.

This clonotype was detected ten times or more. The gene calls are TRBV5-1 and TRBJ2-5; D not certain. Germline CDR1 is SGHRS and CDR2 is YFSETQ. The CDR3 totals 12 residues. The ends were cut back, 4 bases at V and 4 bases at J, with 8 bases in the middle. CDR3 protein: CASSLSGETQYF. CDR3 DNA: TGCGCCAGCAGCCTCTCCGGAGAGACCCAGTACTTC. The full variable domain, completed using reference TRBV5-1 and TRBJ2-5, is KAGVTQTPRYLIKTRGQQVTLSCSPISGHRSVSWYQQTPGQGLQFLFEYFSETQRNKGNFPGRFSGRQFSNSRSEMNVSTLELGDSALYLCASSLSGETQYFGPGTRLLVL.

This clonotype has only a few counts. This sequence joins TRBV4-1 and TRBJ2-4; D not certain. Germline CDR1 and CDR2: MGHRA and YSYEKL. V lost 2 bases to trimming and J lost 0 bases, with 11 bases between them. This CDR3 comprises 16 residues. The CDR3 DNA reads as TGCGCCAGCAGCCAAACCGGGTCTCAAGCCAAAAACATTCAGTACTTC. Protein product: CASSQTGSQAKNIQYF.

In its sample, this clonotype was seen many times. The junction does not match germline at one end; this may be a read error. This chain uses TRBV11-2 with TRBJ1-1; TRBD1 is a possible D gene (5 bases). Germline CDR1 reads SGHAT; CDR2 reads FQNNGV. The CDR3 loop spans 12 amino acids. CDR3 region: CASSPISGSGLF. In nucleotides, the CDR3 is TGTGCCAGCAGTCCTATCTCGGGCTCGGGACTTTTT.

The V and J genes are TRBV7-2 and TRBJ1-3; D unresolved. The CDR3 is made up of 16 amino acids. Trimming left V 5 bases short and J 0 bases short, with 14 bases between. CDR1 and CDR2 (germline): SGHTA, FQGNSA. As DNA, the CDR3 is TGTGCCAGCAGCCAGATTGGGAGGAACTCTGGAAACACCATATATTTT. Protein sequence: CASSQIGRNSGNTIYF.

The sample holds many counts of this clonotype. The chain combines TRBV12-3 or TRBV12-4 with TRBJ2-5; D uncertain. The CDR3 sequence is 12 residues long. The germline V and J ends were trimmed by 6 bases and 4 bases, with 9 bases remaining between them. CDR3 region: CASRPIGETQYF. The CDR3 nucleotides are TGTGCCAGCAGGCCAATAGGAGAGACCCAGTACTTC.

This clonotype was detected a few times. The CDR3 bases are TGTGCCAGCAGTTCTTGGCAGGGCACCAAAAACATTCAGTACTTC. Its protein product is CASSSWQGTKNIQYF. The gene calls are TRBV6-5 and TRBJ2-4; possible D gene TRBD1, 5 bases. V gave up 4 bases and J gave up 2 bases, with 12 bases separating them. The CDR3 loop spans 15 amino acids. The germline CDR1 and CDR2 sequences are MNHEY and SVGAGI.

The CDR3, as DNA: TGTGCCAGTAGTATTTGGGCGGATCAGCCCCAGCATTTT. Protein sequence: CASSIWADQPQHF. The V call is TRBV19, the J call TRBJ1-5, with D unclear. The CDR3 sequence is 13 residues long. The V gene's germline CDR1 is LNHDA and CDR2 SQIVND (reference sequence). Deletions cut 3 bases from V and 5 bases from J, with 8 bases between.